The clone carrying this T cell receptor (beta chain) was counted at least ten times. The data belong to a study of T cells after yellow fever vaccination. TCRdb called the 5' RACE reads again in MiXCR, with one record for every CDR3 protein. The table shows roughly 96,000 distinct CDR3 sequences, with roughly 9% occurring only once. V lost 3 bases and J lost 7, with 17 bases in between. Germline V lookup: CDR1 SGHRS, CDR2 YFSETQ. This CDR3 spans 16 amino acids. The J gene is TRBJ1-6, the V gene TRBV5-1, with D maybe TRBD1 (6 bases). The source material was CD8+ T cells not binding an NS4B(214-222) dextramer, sorted from PBMCs, sampled around 15 days after the first yellow fever vaccination. The receptor's source is a man aged 18 to 30 who received the YFV17D yellow fever vaccine. The CDR3 is CASSSTLTGMNSPLHF. CDR3 coding DNA: TGCGCCAGCAGCTCTACCTTAACAGGGATGAATTCACCCCTCCACTTT.